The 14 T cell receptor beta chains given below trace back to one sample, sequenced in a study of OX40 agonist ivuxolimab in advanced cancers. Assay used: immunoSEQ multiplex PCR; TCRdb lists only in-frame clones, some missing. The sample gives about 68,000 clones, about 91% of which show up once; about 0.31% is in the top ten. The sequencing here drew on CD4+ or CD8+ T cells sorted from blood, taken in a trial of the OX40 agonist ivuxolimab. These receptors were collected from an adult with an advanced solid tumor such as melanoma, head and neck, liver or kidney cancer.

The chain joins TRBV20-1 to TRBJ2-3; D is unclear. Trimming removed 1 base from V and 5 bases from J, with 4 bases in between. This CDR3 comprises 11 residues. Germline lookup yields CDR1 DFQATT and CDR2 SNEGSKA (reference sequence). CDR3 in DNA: TGCAGTGCTAGAGGAATAGATACGCAGTATTTT. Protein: CSARGIDTQYF.

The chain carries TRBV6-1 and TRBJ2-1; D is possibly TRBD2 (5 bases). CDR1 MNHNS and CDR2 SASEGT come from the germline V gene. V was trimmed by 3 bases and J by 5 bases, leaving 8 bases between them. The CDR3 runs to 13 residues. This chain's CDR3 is CASSEERNNEQFF. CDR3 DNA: TGTGCCAGCAGTGAGGAGCGGAACAATGAGCAGTTCTTC.

This CDR3 is CASSQGRRQSSNYGYTF. The DNA of the CDR3 is TGTGCCAGCTCACAAGGGAGGCGCCAGAGCTCTAACTATGGCTACACCTTC. The chain links TRBV18 to TRBJ1-2; D not resolved. CDR1 and CDR2 from the germline V gene are KGHSH and LQKENI. Deletions cut 4 bases from V and 0 bases from J, with 18 bases between. CDR3 length: 17 amino acids. The variable domain in full, with the rest retrieved from reference TRBV18 and TRBJ1-2, is NAGVMQNPRHLVRRRGQEARLRCSPMKGHSHVYWYRQLPEEGLKFMVYLQKENIIDESGMPKERFSAEFPKEGPSILRIQQVVRGDSAAYFCASSQGRRQSSNYGYTFGSGTRLTVV.

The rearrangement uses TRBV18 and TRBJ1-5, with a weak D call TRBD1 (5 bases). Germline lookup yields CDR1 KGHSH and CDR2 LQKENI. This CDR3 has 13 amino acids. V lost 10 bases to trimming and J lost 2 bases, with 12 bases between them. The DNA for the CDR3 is TGTGCCACAAGTGGGGGTGGCAATCAGCCCCAGCATTTT. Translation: CATSGGGNQPQHF. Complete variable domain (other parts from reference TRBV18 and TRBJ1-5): NAGVMQNPRHLVRRRGQEARLRCSPMKGHSHVYWYRQLPEEGLKFMVYLQKENIIDESGMPKERFSAEFPKEGPSILRIQQVVRGDSAAYFCATSGGGNQPQHFGDGTRLSIL.

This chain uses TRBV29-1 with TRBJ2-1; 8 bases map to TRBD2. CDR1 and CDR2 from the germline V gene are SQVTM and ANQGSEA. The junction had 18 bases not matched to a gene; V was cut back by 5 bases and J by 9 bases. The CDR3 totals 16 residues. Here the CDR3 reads CSVPNREIAGRSEQFF. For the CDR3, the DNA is TGCAGCGTTCCCAACCGTGAGATAGCGGGACGGAGTGAGCAGTTCTTC.

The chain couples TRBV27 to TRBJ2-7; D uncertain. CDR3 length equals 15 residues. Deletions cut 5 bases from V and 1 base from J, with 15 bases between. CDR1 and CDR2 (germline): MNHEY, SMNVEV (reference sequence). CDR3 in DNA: TGTGCCAGCAGTATACTGACGGCCCAGTCCTACGAGCAGTACTTC. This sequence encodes CASSILTAQSYEQYF.

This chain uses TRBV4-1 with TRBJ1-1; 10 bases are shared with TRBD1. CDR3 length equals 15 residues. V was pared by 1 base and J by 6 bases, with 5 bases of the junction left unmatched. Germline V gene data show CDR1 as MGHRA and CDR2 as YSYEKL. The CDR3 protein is CASSQGQGARPEAFF. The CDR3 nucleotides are TGCGCCAGCAGCCAAGGACAGGGGGCACGGCCTGAAGCTTTCTTT.

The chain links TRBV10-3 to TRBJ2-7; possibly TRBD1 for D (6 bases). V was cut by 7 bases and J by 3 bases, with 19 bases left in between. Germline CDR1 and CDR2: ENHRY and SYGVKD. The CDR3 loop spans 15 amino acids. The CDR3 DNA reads TGTGCCATCACCGATGGCCAGGGGCATAACTACGAGCAGTACTTC. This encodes CAITDGQGHNYEQYF.

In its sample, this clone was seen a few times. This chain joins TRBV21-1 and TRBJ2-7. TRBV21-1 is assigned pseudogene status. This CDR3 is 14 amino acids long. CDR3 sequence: CASSRDARLREQYF. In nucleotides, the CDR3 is TGTGCCAGCAGCAGAGACGCTCGGCTGCGCGAGCAGTACTTC.

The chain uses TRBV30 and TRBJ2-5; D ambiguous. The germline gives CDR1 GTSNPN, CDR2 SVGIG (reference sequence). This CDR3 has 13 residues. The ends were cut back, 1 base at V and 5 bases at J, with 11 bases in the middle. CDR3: CAWSGQWQETQYF. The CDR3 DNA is TGTGCCTGGAGTGGGCAGTGGCAGGAGACCCAGTACTTC.

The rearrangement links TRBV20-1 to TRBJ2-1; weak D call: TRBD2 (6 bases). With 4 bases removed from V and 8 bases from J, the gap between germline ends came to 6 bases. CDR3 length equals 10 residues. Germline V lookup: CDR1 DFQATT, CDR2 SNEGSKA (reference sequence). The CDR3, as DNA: TGCAGTGCTACGGGGGATGAGCAGTTCTTC. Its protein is CSATGDEQFF.

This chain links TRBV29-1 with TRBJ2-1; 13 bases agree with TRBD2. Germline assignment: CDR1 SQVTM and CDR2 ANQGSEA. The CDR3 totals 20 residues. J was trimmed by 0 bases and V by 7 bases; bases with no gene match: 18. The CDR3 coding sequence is TGCAGCGCACGGACTAGCGGGAGTGAGGACCCGGGTAGCTCCTACAATGAGCAGTTCTTC. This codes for CSARTSGSEDPGSSYNEQFF.

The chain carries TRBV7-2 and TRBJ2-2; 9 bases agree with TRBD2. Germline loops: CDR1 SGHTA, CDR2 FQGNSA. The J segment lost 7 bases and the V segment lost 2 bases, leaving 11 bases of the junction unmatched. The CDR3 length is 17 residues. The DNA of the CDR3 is TGTGCCAGCAGCTTATTAGTGTTAGCGGGAGATGGCGGGGAGCTGTTTTTT. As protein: CASSLLVLAGDGGELFF.

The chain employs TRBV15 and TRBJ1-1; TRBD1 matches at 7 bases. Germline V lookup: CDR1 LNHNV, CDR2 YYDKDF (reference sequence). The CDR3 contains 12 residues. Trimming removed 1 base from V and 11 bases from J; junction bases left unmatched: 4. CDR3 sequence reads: CATSRVTGMAFF. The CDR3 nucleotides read TGTGCCACCAGCAGAGTGACAGGGATGGCTTTCTTT.